The TCR beta chain described here comes from a study of T cell responses to AZD1222 COVID-19 vaccine. Repertoires were generated with immunoSEQ multiplex PCR, while TCRdb's copy carries only in-frame clones and drops some. The profile covers some 100,000 clones, with approximately 89% appearing a single time and 4% to 5.5% taken by the ten largest. Trimming stripped 10 bases from V and 9 bases from J, with 16 bases between. The CDR3 runs 12 residues. This rearrangement joins TRBV12-3 or TRBV12-4 to TRBJ2-1; no clear D. The sequence was obtained from an adult in good health. The sequencing used peripheral blood, collected on day 0 of AZD1222 vaccination. CDR3 sequence (DNA): TGTGCCACCGGAGCCCCAACGGGTGAGCAGTTCTTC. The encoded protein is CATGAPTGEQFF.